The T cell receptor beta chain under discussion was sequenced for a study of blood T cells in healthy people across ages. This clonotype was seen more than once but under ten times. Every donor gave roughly 9.2 milliliters of peripheral blood. The CDR3 loop spans 14 amino acids. Germline-derived CDR1 and CDR2 are LGHNA and YSLEER. V lost 3 bases to trimming and J lost 4 bases, with 10 bases between them. Then a second PCR, running roughly 7 to 11 cycles, was carried out with a sample-barcoded 5' primer and a J-beta primer mix. Each CDR3 protein gets one entry after TCRdb re-called the 5' RACE reads with MiXCR. The sample consists of over a million distinct CDR3 sequences, 40% to 45% of them appearing once.

Sequencing used blood. The receptor was derived from a woman younger than 35 in good health. This sequence joins TRBV4-3 and TRBJ2-1; tentatively, D is TRBD1 (5 bases). Here the CDR3 reads CASSHGADYNEQFF. The DNA for the CDR3 is TGCGCCAGCAGCCATGGGGCAGATTACAATGAGCAGTTCTTC.